This passage covers 26 T cell receptor beta chains from one sample sequenced in a study of blood T cell repertoires in COVID-19. Profiling relied on immunoSEQ multiplex PCR, and the TCRdb table lists in-frame clones only, not all of them. The sample carries over 200,000 clones, about 88% recorded once. Material: peripheral blood. These receptors all come from a man aged 35 to 55 with active or convalescent COVID-19.

The V gene is TRBV28, the J gene TRBJ2-7, with 7 positions matching TRBD1. The germline CDR1 and CDR2 sequences are MDHEN and SYDVKM. The CDR3 totals 15 residues. Trimming at V came to 6 bases and at J to 2 bases, leaving 10 bases not matched to a gene. CDR3 in DNA: TGTGCCAGCAGCTTCCTTGACAGGGCGGCCTACGAGCAGTACTTC. Translating it yields CASSFLDRAAYEQYF.

The gene calls are TRBV7-5 and TRBJ2-7; the D segment call TRBD2 is taken from the table without a DNA check. TRBV7-5 is marked as a pseudogene. The CDR3 spans 16 residues. The CDR3 region is CVRSSPREAKIGEQYF. CDR3 DNA: TGTGTCAGAAGCTCACCCCGGGAGGCCAAGATTGGCGAGCAGTACTTC.

The sample holds a few counts of this clone. The chain is built from TRBV5-6 and TRBJ1-6, with D unresolved. With 4 bases removed from V and 7 bases from J, the gap between germline ends came to 15 bases. From germline, CDR1 is SGHDT and CDR2 YYEEEE. CDR3 length equals 15 residues. CDR3 in amino acids: CASSRGLPGNSPLHF. The CDR3 nucleotides are TGTGCCAGCAGCCGCGGCCTTCCCGGGAATTCACCCCTCCACTTT.

The chain has TRBV15 and TRBJ1-1; D ambiguous. This CDR3 has 14 residues. In germline, CDR1 is LNHNV, CDR2 YYDKDF (reference sequence). Deletions cut 5 bases from V and 9 bases from J, with 19 bases between. As DNA, the CDR3 is TGTGCCACCAGCCAGAGGAAGACTCCTGACCAAGCTTTCTTT. Encoded protein: CATSQRKTPDQAFF. The whole variable domain, filled in from reference TRBV15 and TRBJ1-1, reads DAMVIQNPRYQVTQFGKPVTLSCSQTLNHNVMYWYQQKSSQAPKLLFHYYDKDFNNEADTPDNFQSRRPNTSFCFLDIRSPGLGDTAMYLCATSQRKTPDQAFFGQGTRLTVV.

This CDR3 reads CASSLTLTGGTTNEKLFF. The CDR3 nucleotides read TGTGCCAGCTCACTTACCCTTACAGGGGGAACAACTAATGAAAAACTGTTTTTT. This sequence joins TRBV18 and TRBJ1-4; 8 positions match TRBD1. Germline V lookup: CDR1 KGHSH, CDR2 LQKENI. Trimming at V came to 4 bases and at J to 0 bases, leaving 10 bases not matched to a gene. CDR3 length: 18 residues.

The rearrangement links TRBV28 to TRBJ1-1; possibly TRBD1 for D (5 bases). V lost 3 bases and J 1 base, leaving 9 bases between the germline ends. Germline loops: CDR1 MDHEN, CDR2 SYDVKM. This CDR3 region has 14 residues. The CDR3 here is CASSLGRANTEAFF. The CDR3 DNA reads as TGTGCCAGCAGTTTGGGCAGGGCGAACACTGAAGCTTTCTTT.

The rearrangement links TRBV11-2 to TRBJ1-1; D is ambiguous. V was trimmed by 2 bases and J by 4 bases, leaving 5 bases between them. This CDR3 has 12 amino acids. From germline, CDR1 is SGHAT and CDR2 FQNNGV. CDR3 sequence reads: CASSLSSTEAFF. The CDR3 nucleotides are TGTGCCAGCAGCTTAAGCTCCACTGAAGCTTTCTTT.

V usage is TRBV6-6 and J usage is TRBJ2-7; 9 nucleotides match TRBD1. J gave up 0 bases and V 5 bases, and 5 bases lay outside the gene matches. Germline V CDR1 and CDR2: MNHNY, SVGAGI (reference sequence). CDR3 size: 15 residues. The CDR3 spells CASSRPTGGSYEQYF. The CDR3 region has the DNA TGTGCCAGCAGTCGGCCGACAGGGGGCTCCTACGAGCAGTACTTC.

The sample holds one count of this clone. The chain combines TRBV5-1 with TRBJ2-3, with D possibly being TRBD2 (7 bases). From germline, CDR1 is SGHRS and CDR2 YFSETQ. V was pared by 1 base and J by 2 bases, with 11 bases between. The CDR3 is made up of 15 amino acids. The CDR3 DNA follows: TGCGCCAGCAGCTTGATCGGGGGGCCCACAGATACGCAGTATTTT. It translates to CASSLIGGPTDTQYF. Full variable domain (missing parts from reference TRBV5-1 and TRBJ2-3): KAGVTQTPRYLIKTRGQQVTLSCSPISGHRSVSWYQQTPGQGLQFLFEYFSETQRNKGNFPGRFSGRQFSNSRSEMNVSTLELGDSALYLCASSLIGGPTDTQYFGPGTRLTVL.

V is TRBV19 and J is TRBJ1-1, with 9 bases aligning to TRBD1. The germline V gene encodes CDR1 LNHDA and CDR2 SQIVND (reference sequence). The CDR3 is 15 amino acids. After removal of 5 bases from V and 1 base from J, the junction contained 5 bases not matched to a gene. The CDR3 region is CASSSLGQGNTEAFF. CDR3 sequence (DNA): TGTGCCAGTAGTTCTTTGGGACAGGGGAACACTGAAGCTTTCTTT.

The V and J genes are TRBV7-3 and TRBJ2-3, with TRBD2 as a possible D gene (6 bases). Trimming took 1 base from V and 5 from J, leaving 13 bases between them. The CDR3 extends over 15 amino acids. Germline V gene data show CDR1 as SGHTA and CDR2 as FQGTGA. The CDR3 region has the DNA TGTGCCAGCAGCTTAATTGGGACTCCCCAAGATACGCAGTATTTT. Its protein product is CASSLIGTPQDTQYF.

This chain uses TRBV19 with TRBJ1-2; D might be TRBD1 (6 bases). V was pared by 5 bases and J by 2 bases, with 15 bases between. There are 15 residues in the CDR3. The germline V gene encodes CDR1 LNHDA and CDR2 SQIVND (reference sequence). The CDR3 spells CASSGQNTGNYGYTF. As DNA, the CDR3 is TGTGCCAGTAGTGGCCAAAATACAGGGAACTATGGCTACACCTTC.

This clone turned up a few times. CDR3 nucleotides: TGTGCCAGCAGCAAAGGAAGGCGAGGCACGAGCTACGAGCAGTACTTC. As protein: CASSKGRRGTSYEQYF. The chain links TRBV21-1 to TRBJ2-7; TRBD2 is the table's D call and was not checked against the DNA. TRBV21-1 is tagged as a pseudogene. This CDR3 has 16 residues.

This chain connects TRBV29-1 to TRBJ2-7; 9 nucleotides match TRBD1. CDR1 and CDR2 (germline): SQVTM, ANQGSEA. With 4 bases clipped from V and 5 bases from J, the junction kept 6 bases outside the gene matches. The CDR3 contains 13 residues. The DNA of the CDR3 is TGCAGCGTTGGAGGACAGGGGACTGACGAGCAGTACTTC. As protein: CSVGGQGTDEQYF.

This clone was detected once. This chain links TRBV25-1 with TRBJ1-1, with 10 bases lining up with TRBD1. Germline values: CDR1 MGHDK, CDR2 SYGVNS. V shed 6 bases, J shed 2 bases, and the junction held 9 bases outside the gene matches. The CDR3 extends over 16 amino acids. The CDR3 spells CASRPTGGRGNTEAFF. CDR3 nucleotides: TGTGCCAGCAGGCCGACAGGGGGCAGGGGAAACACTGAAGCTTTCTTT.

This clone was detected once. The chain employs TRBV4-1 and TRBJ1-5; no reliable D call. The CDR3 loop spans 16 amino acids. CDR1 MGHRA and CDR2 YSYEKL come from the germline V gene. The V end lost 1 base, the J end lost 0 bases, and 10 bases lay between the germline ends. CDR3: CASSQGPVISNQPQHF. CDR3 bases: TGCGCCAGCAGCCAAGGGCCAGTTATTAGCAATCAGCCCCAGCATTTT.

By sample share, this clone is medium-sized. The chain couples TRBV6-4 to TRBJ2-3; 12 bases line up with TRBD2. The germline gives CDR1 MRHNA, CDR2 SNTAGT. J lost 4 bases, V lost 6 bases, and 5 bases had no gene match. The CDR3 runs to 15 residues. The CDR3 bases are TGTGCCAGCAGATCCCTAGCGGGGGGGCCAGATACGCAGTATTTT. Translating it yields CASRSLAGGPDTQYF.

The V and J genes are TRBV19 and TRBJ1-6; D not resolved. This CDR3 is 12 amino acids long. The ends were cut back, 1 base at V and 9 bases at J, with 4 bases in the middle. Germline loops: CDR1 LNHDA, CDR2 SQIVND (reference sequence). This CDR3 is CASSIAVSPLHF. CDR3 DNA sequence: TGTGCCAGTAGTATAGCAGTTTCACCCCTCCACTTT.

V is TRBV12-2 and J is TRBJ1-5. TRBV12-2 is an annotated pseudogene. The CDR3 is 14 amino acids. The DNA for the CDR3 is TGTGCAAGTCGTTATCGGGGTAACAATCAGCCCCAGCATTTT. Protein product: CASRYRGNNQPQHF.

There are a few counts of this clone. This sequence joins TRBV5-1 and TRBJ2-1; TRBD1 agrees at 7 bases. There are 16 residues in the CDR3. Germline V lookup: CDR1 SGHRS, CDR2 YFSETQ. V lost 0 bases to trimming and J lost 4 bases; unmatched junction nucleotides: 7. The CDR3 bases are TGCGCCAGCAGCTTGGCCGTGGGGACAGTTTACAATGAGCAGTTCTTC. Translated: CASSLAVGTVYNEQFF.

CDR3 protein: CASSSGIYTYEQYF. In DNA, the CDR3 is TGTGCCAGCAGTTCCGGGATATATACCTACGAGCAGTACTTC. V and J are TRBV28 and TRBJ2-7; a weak D match, TRBD2 (5 bases). Trimming left V 4 bases short and J 2 bases short, with 12 bases between. Germline CDR1 MDHEN, CDR2 SYDVKM. The CDR3 spans 14 residues.

This clone was counted once. V is TRBV6-6 and J is TRBJ2-1; TRBD1 matches at 8 bases. Germline V CDR1 and CDR2: MNHNY, SVGAGI (reference sequence). This CDR3 has 15 residues. After removal of 6 bases from V and 4 bases from J, the junction contained 8 bases not matched to a gene. The CDR3 here is CASSHRDRLYNEQFF. DNA for the CDR3: TGTGCCAGCAGCCACCGGGACAGGCTATACAATGAGCAGTTCTTC.

The CDR3 DNA reads as TGTGCCAGCAGTTTTTTAGGCAGGGGCCCTGGTCAGCCCCAGCATTTT. Protein: CASSFLGRGPGQPQHF. The chain recombines TRBV28 with TRBJ1-5, with D possibly being TRBD1 (6 bases). The ends were cut back, 3 bases at V and 6 bases at J, with 18 bases in the middle. CDR1 and CDR2 from the germline V gene are MDHEN and SYDVKM. The CDR3 runs 16 residues. Looking up the rest from reference TRBV28 and TRBJ1-5 gives the full variable domain: DVKVTQSSRYLVKRTGEKVFLECVQDMDHENMFWYRQDPGLGLRLIYFSYDVKMKEKGDIPEGYSVSREKKERFSLILESASTNQTSMYLCASSFLGRGPGQPQHFGDGTRLSIL.

The V and J genes are TRBV19 and TRBJ2-1; 12 nucleotides agree with TRBD2. CDR1 and CDR2 from the germline V gene are LNHDA and SQIVND (reference sequence). The CDR3 length is 17 residues. V lost 0 bases, J lost 5 bases, and 5 bases stayed unmatched. CDR3 sequence: CASSIEFLAGGHNEQFF. CDR3 bases: TGTGCCAGTAGTATAGAGTTCCTAGCGGGAGGGCACAATGAGCAGTTCTTC.

The gene calls are TRBV7-9 and TRBJ1-5; D ambiguous. Trimming cost V 1 base and J 7 bases, with 8 bases left between them. The CDR3 extends over 13 amino acids. The germline V gene has CDR1 SEHNR and CDR2 FQNEAQ (reference sequence). This chain's CDR3 is CASSLGLSQPQHF. The CDR3, as DNA: TGTGCCAGCAGCTTAGGGTTGAGCCAGCCCCAGCATTTT.

The J gene is TRBJ1-2, the V gene TRBV27; 7 nucleotides align to TRBD1. Germline values: CDR1 MNHEY, CDR2 SMNVEV (reference sequence). The CDR3 has 12 residues. The V segment lost 5 bases and the J segment 8 bases; nucleotides outside the gene matches: 5. The CDR3 nucleotides are TGTGCCAGCAGTGACAGGGTTGGGGGCTACACCTTC. Its translation: CASSDRVGGYTF.